These 10 T cell receptor beta chains were all obtained from the same sample, sequenced in a study of T cell responses to AZD1222 COVID-19 vaccine. Profiling relied on immunoSEQ multiplex PCR, and the TCRdb table lists in-frame clones only, not all of them. The sample carries roughly 51,000 clones, around 90% recorded once. Sequenced material: peripheral blood, taken 28 days after the second AZD1222 dose. These receptors all come from an adult who received the AZD1222 COVID-19 vaccine.

The genes are TRBV6-5 and TRBJ2-6, with D perhaps given as TRBD1 or TRBD2 (5 bases each). Between the trimmed V and J ends, which lost 7 bases and 4 bases, there was a span of 8 bases. This CDR3 is built from 13 residues. Germline V gene data show CDR1 as MNHEY and CDR2 as SVGAGI. As DNA, the CDR3 is TGTGCCAGCACGAGGGACGGGGCCAACGTCCTGACTTTC. It codes for CASTRDGANVLTF.

The rearrangement links TRBV10-1 to TRBJ2-1; 7 nucleotides align to TRBD2. With V trimmed by 4 bases and J by 8 bases, 11 bases remained unmatched. Germline V gene lookup returns CDR1 WNHNN and CDR2 SYGVQD (reference sequence). This CDR3 region has 15 residues. CDR3 in amino acids: CASSGFGGGMDEQFF. The CDR3 nucleotides read TGCGCCAGCAGTGGGTTCGGGGGAGGGATGGATGAGCAGTTCTTC.

Worth noting for this clone: One junction end disagrees with the germline gene, perhaps due to a read error. The gene calls are TRBV7-9 and TRBJ2-5, with 11 bases identical to TRBD2. Germline CDR1 is SEHNR and CDR2 is FQNEAQ (reference sequence). The CDR3 length is 12 residues. The CDR3 region is CASSSIAGGGDF. CDR3 in DNA: TGTGCCAGCAGCTCCATAGCGGGAGGGGGCGACTTC.

This chain connects TRBV2 to TRBJ1-6; tentative D call: TRBD1 (5 bases). The CDR3 totals 13 residues. With 10 bases removed from V and 4 bases from J, the gap between germline ends came to 11 bases. From germline, CDR1 is SNHLY and CDR2 FYNNEI. For the CDR3, the DNA is TGTGCCACCAGGGTAGCTTATAATTCACCCCTCCACTTT. This translates into CATRVAYNSPLHF.

The chain recombines TRBV19 with TRBJ2-3; TRBD2 matches 10 bases. The V and J ends lost 4 bases and 3 bases, in that order; junction bases with no gene match: 4. The CDR3 sequence is 15 residues long. The germline V gene encodes CDR1 LNHDA and CDR2 SQIVND (reference sequence). The CDR3, as DNA: TGTGCCAGTAGTAGGGGGACTAGCGAGACAGATACGCAGTATTTT. It yields the protein CASSRGTSETDTQYF.

V is TRBV24-1 and J is TRBJ2-1, with unresolved D. There are 14 residues in the CDR3. CDR1 and CDR2 (germline): KGHDR, SFDVKD. Trimming cost V 5 bases and J 3 bases, with 10 bases left between them. The CDR3 DNA reads as TGTGCCACCAGTGGATTGACTCTCTACAATGAGCAGTTCTTC. This gives the protein CATSGLTLYNEQFF.

In this sample, this clone turned up once. The chain carries TRBV15 and TRBJ2-7; TRBD1 is a possible D gene (6 bases). Trimming left V 3 bases short and J 3 bases short, with 9 bases between. From germline, CDR1 is LNHNV and CDR2 YYDKDF (reference sequence). CDR3 length: 13 amino acids. The CDR3 nucleotides read TGTGCCACCAGCAGGGGGGCGGACTACGAGCAGTACTTC. Translated, it gives CATSRGADYEQYF. The variable domain in full, with the rest retrieved from reference TRBV15 and TRBJ2-7, is DAMVIQNPRYQVTQFGKPVTLSCSQTLNHNVMYWYQQKSSQAPKLLFHYYDKDFNNEADTPDNFQSRRPNTSFCFLDIRSPGLGDTAMYLCATSRGADYEQYFGPGTRLTVT.

V usage is TRBV27 and J usage is TRBJ2-5; 7 nucleotides match TRBD1. Trimming at V came to 7 bases and at J to 1 base, leaving 3 bases not matched to a gene. The CDR3 runs to 13 residues. Germline V gives CDR1 MNHEY, CDR2 SMNVEV (reference sequence). The CDR3 is CASKGAAQETQYF. The DNA for the CDR3 is TGTGCCAGCAAGGGGGCGGCCCAAGAGACCCAGTACTTC.

The CDR3 reads CASSLQGGVTQYF. CDR3 coding DNA: TGTGCCAGCAGCTTACAAGGAGGGGTGACCCAGTACTTC. The chain couples TRBV7-2 to TRBJ2-5; a possible D gene is TRBD2 (6 bases). The CDR3 length is 13 residues. Germline V gene lookup returns CDR1 SGHTA and CDR2 FQGNSA. Trimming left V 2 bases short and J 7 bases short, with 11 bases between. Combining the CDR3 with reference TRBV7-2 and TRBJ2-5 gives the whole variable domain GAGVSQSPSNKVTEKGKDVELRCDPISGHTALYWYRQSLGQGLEFLIYFQGNSAPDKSGLPSDRFSAERTGGSVSTLTIQRTQQEDSAVYLCASSLQGGVTQYFGPGTRLLVL.

The chain couples TRBV7-2 to TRBJ1-2; no firm D call. This CDR3 is built from 14 residues. Germline V gene lookup returns CDR1 SGHTA and CDR2 FQGNSA. V gave up 3 bases and J gave up 6 bases, with 14 bases separating them. As DNA, the CDR3 is TGTGCCAGCAGCTTTAACAGTCCGAACGATGGCTACACCTTC. It is translated as CASSFNSPNDGYTF.